Sequencing of this TCR beta chain was carried out in a study of shared clonotypes between healthy human individuals. Study conclusions and caveats: Sampling covered nothing but blood. Tissue TCR repertoires likely differ from those found in blood.

With regard to this clone: Its antigen is undetermined.

Everyone who donated was a Caucasian adult who lived in Nashville, Tennessee. The CDR3 consists of 15 residues. Germline CDR1 SQVTM, CDR2 ANQGSEA. Deep-level assay runs were performed. The authors loaded about 0.2 ug DNA, roughly 27,000 T cell genomes, into sorted-subset replicate PCRs. The repertoire was sequenced with immunoSEQ multiplex PCR; TCRdb's copy has only in-frame clones and lacks some. The data contain more than 400,000 clones, 90% to 97% of them singletons. The chain links TRBV29-1 to TRBJ2-5; TRBD2 matches 7 bases. The J call may be mistaken, given a closer DNA end match to TRBJ2-7. The sequenced sample consisted of naive CD4+ T cells sorted from blood. Subset defined: CD45RA+ positively selected. The sequence was collected from a woman between 25 and 40 years old in good health. CDR3 in amino acids: CSVIPGGVLSYEQYF. CDR3 coding DNA: TGCAGCGTGATACCTGGGGGGGTTCTCTCCTACGAGCAGTACTTC.